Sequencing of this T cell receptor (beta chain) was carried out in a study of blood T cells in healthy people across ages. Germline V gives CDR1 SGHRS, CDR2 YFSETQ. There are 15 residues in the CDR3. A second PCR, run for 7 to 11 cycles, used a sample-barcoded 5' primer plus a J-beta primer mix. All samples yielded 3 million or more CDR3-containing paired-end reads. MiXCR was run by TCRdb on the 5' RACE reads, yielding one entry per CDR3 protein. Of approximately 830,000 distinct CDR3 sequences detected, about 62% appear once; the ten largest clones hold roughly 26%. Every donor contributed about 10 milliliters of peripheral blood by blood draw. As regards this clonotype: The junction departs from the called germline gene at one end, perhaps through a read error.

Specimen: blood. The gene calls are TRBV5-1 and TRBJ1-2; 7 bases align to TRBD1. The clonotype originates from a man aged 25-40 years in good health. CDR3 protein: CASSLPGGGNYGYTF. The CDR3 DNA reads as TGTGCCAGCAGCTTACCAGGGGGAGGCAACTATGGCTACACCTTC.